The 30 T cell receptor beta chains below come from one sample, sequenced in a study of OX40 agonist ivuxolimab in advanced cancers. Method: immunoSEQ multiplex PCR; TCRdb's copy keeps in-frame clones and lacks some. The table includes approximately 74,000 clones, approximately 91% detected once. The input for sequencing was CD4+ or CD8+ T cells sorted from blood, taken in a trial of the OX40 agonist ivuxolimab. The source of these receptors is an adult with an advanced solid tumor such as melanoma, head and neck, liver or kidney cancer.

The chain couples TRBV5-1 to TRBJ2-7; a possible D gene is TRBD1 (5 bases). CDR3 size: 14 residues. Trimming removed 1 base at V and 4 bases at J, with 12 bases between. The germline V gene has CDR1 SGHRS and CDR2 YFSETQ. The CDR3 DNA follows: TGCGCCAGCAGCTTGAGTCAGGGCGTTTACGAGCAGTACTTC. It codes for CASSLSQGVYEQYF.

In DNA form, the CDR3 reads TGTGCCAGCCATTCGGTACGGGGCGCCGGGTACGAGCAGTACTTC. It translates to CASHSVRGAGYEQYF. The V call is TRBV6-5, the J call TRBJ2-7; D possibly uses TRBD1 or TRBD2 (5 bases each). CDR3 size: 15 residues. The germline V gene has CDR1 MNHEY and CDR2 SVGAGI. Trimming stripped 8 bases from V and 4 bases from J, with 21 bases between.

The chain employs TRBV7-9 and TRBJ1-5; D remains ambiguous. Germline values: CDR1 SEHNR, CDR2 FQNEAQ (reference sequence). Trimming pared 3 bases from V and 2 bases from J, leaving 5 bases between. The CDR3 spans 13 residues. CDR3 amino acids: CASSFGGNQPQHF. The CDR3 nucleotides read TGTGCCAGCAGCTTCGGGGGCAATCAGCCCCAGCATTTT.

This chain connects TRBV10-3 to TRBJ2-7, with a tentative D call TRBD2 (5 bases). CDR3 length equals 13 residues. V was clipped by 8 bases and J by 6 bases, with 17 bases between them. Germline assignment: CDR1 ENHRY and CDR2 SYGVKD. CDR3 nucleotide sequence: TGTGCCATCCGAGGGAGTGGATTGGGCGAGCAGTACTTC. Its translation: CAIRGSGLGEQYF.

This clone showed up just a few times. V usage is TRBV7-9 and J usage is TRBJ1-1; D not resolved. The CDR3 runs 14 residues. The ends were cut back, 2 bases at V and 3 bases at J, with 10 bases in the middle. Per the germline V gene, CDR1 is SEHNR and CDR2 is FQNEAQ (reference sequence). The CDR3 bases are TGTGCCAGCAGCTTAAGCAGACTTGACACTGAAGCTTTCTTT. Its protein product is CASSLSRLDTEAFF.

Here the CDR3 DNA reads TGTGCCAGCAGACGTACCTACCGAGGACAGGGAACCTACGAGCAGTACTTC. It codes for CASRRTYRGQGTYEQYF. This chain joins TRBV11-2 and TRBJ2-7; 8 bases agree with TRBD1. V lost 6 bases and J lost 2; bases outside the gene matches: 15. The germline V gene has CDR1 SGHAT and CDR2 FQNNGV. The CDR3 consists of 17 residues.

V usage is TRBV6-5 and J usage is TRBJ1-2; D call uncertain. V dropped 0 bases and J dropped 4 bases, with 6 bases sitting between them. Germline CDR1 MNHEY, CDR2 SVGAGI. CDR3 length equals 13 residues. The CDR3: CASSYSRSYGYTF. In nucleotides, the CDR3 is TGTGCCAGCAGTTACTCCCGTAGCTATGGCTACACCTTC.

There are a few counts of this clone. The sample contains more than one DNA sequence encoding this CDR3. The chain joins TRBV5-1 to TRBJ2-1, with D perhaps given as TRBD1 or TRBD2 (5 bases each). Germline assignment: CDR1 SGHRS and CDR2 YFSETQ. Trimming removed 1 base at V and 0 bases at J, with 11 bases between. This CDR3 spans 16 amino acids. CDR3 sequence reads: CASSLLGESSYNEQFF. The DNA for the CDR3 is TGCGCCAGCAGCTTGTTGGGGGAGAGCTCCTACAATGAGCAGTTCTTC.

The CDR3 is CASSPPNENIQYF. The CDR3 bases are TGTGCCAGCAGCCCCCCCAACGAAAACATTCAGTACTTC. The V and J genes are TRBV7-2 and TRBJ2-4, with no clear D. The CDR3 sequence is 13 residues long. Germline CDR1 and CDR2: SGHTA and FQGNSA. The V and J ends lost 5 bases and 5 bases respectively, with 10 bases between them.

CDR3 sequence (DNA): TGTGCCACCAGCAGAGATGCCGGGACAGGGAGGGAGACCCAGTACTTC. Protein sequence: CATSRDAGTGRETQYF. The V gene is TRBV15, the J gene TRBJ2-5, with 9 bases aligning to TRBD1. The CDR3 runs 16 residues. CDR1 LNHNV and CDR2 YYDKDF come from the germline V gene (reference sequence). V lost 0 bases, J lost 5 bases, and 7 bases stayed unmatched.

The chain uses TRBV6-6 and TRBJ2-7; D uncertain. CDR3 length equals 13 residues. V was cut by 3 bases and J by 5 bases, with 11 bases left in between. The germline CDR1 and CDR2 sequences are MNHNY and SVGAGI (reference sequence). The DNA of the CDR3 is TGTGCCAGCAGTTATTCTGGGTCCCACGAGCAGTACTTC. Residues: CASSYSGSHEQYF.

The gene calls are TRBV5-6 and TRBJ2-7; possible D gene TRBD1, 5 bases. Germline lookup yields CDR1 SGHDT and CDR2 YYEEEE. Trimming stripped 7 bases from V and 7 bases from J, with 18 bases between. The CDR3 contains 13 residues. Here the CDR3 DNA reads TGTGCCAGCGGCCGTGCAGGGTCTTGGGAGCAGTACTTC. It encodes CASGRAGSWEQYF.

This clone occurred a few times. The chain employs TRBV28 and TRBJ1-2; D remains ambiguous. The CDR3 contains 12 residues. The V gene's germline CDR1 is MDHEN and CDR2 SYDVKM. Deletions cut 6 bases from V and 5 bases from J, with 10 bases between. CDR3 nucleotide sequence: TGTGCCAGCAGAGGTCCTGGGTATGGCTACACCTTC. Its translation: CASRGPGYGYTF.

The chain recombines TRBV11-2 with TRBJ2-7; no clear D. The CDR3 spans 14 residues. Germline lookup yields CDR1 SGHAT and CDR2 FQNNGV. Trimming pared 4 bases from V and 4 bases from J, leaving 14 bases between. The CDR3, as DNA: TGTGCCAGCAGCTCCTCGGGTGGTGGGTACGAGCAGTACTTC. It is translated as CASSSSGGGYEQYF.

The V gene is TRBV7-2, the J gene TRBJ2-3; the D gene is possibly TRBD1 (6 bases). The V gene lost 5 bases and the J gene lost 0 bases, with 12 bases spanning the gap. The germline gives CDR1 SGHTA, CDR2 FQGNSA. The CDR3 consists of 15 residues. CDR3 sequence: CASSPSGQSTDTQYF. The CDR3 DNA reads as TGTGCCAGCAGCCCCAGCGGACAGAGCACAGATACGCAGTATTTT.

This rearrangement joins TRBV9 to TRBJ2-5; D remains ambiguous. The length of the CDR3 is 13 residues. The germline V and J ends were trimmed by 0 bases and 1 base, with 4 bases remaining between them. Germline CDR1 is SGDLS and CDR2 is YYNGEE. Here the CDR3 DNA reads TGTGCCAGCAGCGTAGCAAGCCAAGAGACCCAGTACTTC. This sequence encodes CASSVASQETQYF.

The chain has TRBV19 and TRBJ1-2; 10 bases agree with TRBD1. This CDR3 region has 14 residues. Trimming took 5 bases from V and 2 from J; bases not matched to a gene: 2. Germline V gene sequence: CDR1 LNHDA, CDR2 SQIVND (reference sequence). CDR3 protein: CASSQGQGNYGYTF. The CDR3 nucleotides are TGTGCCAGTAGTCAGGGACAGGGGAACTATGGCTACACCTTC.

The rearrangement links TRBV11-3 to TRBJ1-5, with D tentatively TRBD1 (5 bases). This CDR3 comprises 13 residues. Trimming pared 5 bases from V and 4 bases from J, leaving 9 bases between. Germline-derived CDR1 and CDR2 are SGHNT and YENEEA. Here the CDR3 reads CASSERGNQPQHF. The CDR3, as DNA: TGTGCCAGCAGCGAACGGGGGAATCAGCCCCAGCATTTT.

This chain links TRBV7-9 with TRBJ2-1, with 11 bases identical to TRBD2. CDR1 SEHNR and CDR2 FQNEAQ come from the germline V gene (reference sequence). The CDR3 has 19 residues. After removal of 5 bases from V and 8 bases from J, the junction contained 20 bases not matched to a gene. The CDR3 sequence: CASSHPRLLAGERVYEQFF. CDR3 DNA: TGTGCCAGCAGCCATCCTCGCCTACTAGCGGGAGAGAGGGTATATGAGCAGTTCTTC.

The CDR3: CASSQGTNGASGQGWDEQFF. CDR3 nucleotide sequence: TGCGCCAGCAGCCAAGGAACGAACGGGGCGTCGGGACAGGGGTGGGATGAGCAGTTCTTC. The chain has TRBV4-1 and TRBJ2-1, with 10 nucleotides matching TRBD1. The CDR3 has 20 amino acids. Germline CDR1 MGHRA, CDR2 YSYEKL. The junction had 20 bases not matched to a gene; V was cut back by 1 base and J by 8 bases.

The chain joins TRBV28 to TRBJ2-1; the D gene is possibly TRBD2 (5 bases). CDR3 length: 15 residues. CDR1 and CDR2 (germline): MDHEN, SYDVKM. V lost 3 bases to trimming and J lost 9 bases, with 18 bases between them. CDR3 loop: CASSFSQLSSGEQFF. CDR3 sequence (DNA): TGTGCCAGCAGTTTTAGTCAGTTAAGCAGCGGTGAGCAGTTCTTC.

The DNA of the CDR3 is TGCGCCAGCAGCCCCTACATCGGACAGGGAGACATTCAGTACTTC. This translates into CASSPYIGQGDIQYF. V gene TRBV4-3 combines with J gene TRBJ2-4, with TRBD1 matching over 8 bases. Trimming removed 4 bases from V and 8 bases from J; junction bases left unmatched: 10. The germline V gene has CDR1 LGHNA and CDR2 YSLEER. The CDR3 is 15 amino acids.

The V gene is TRBV28, the J gene TRBJ2-7, with a tentative D call TRBD2 (5 bases). V lost 6 bases and J 2 bases, leaving 11 bases between the germline ends. CDR3 length: 13 amino acids. Germline V gene sequence: CDR1 MDHEN, CDR2 SYDVKM. This CDR3 is CASSRTPPYEQYF. For the CDR3, the DNA is TGTGCCAGCAGCCGGACTCCTCCCTACGAGCAGTACTTC.

This chain connects TRBV28 to TRBJ2-5; 8 positions agree with TRBD1. V lost 5 bases, J lost 9 bases, and 8 bases stayed unmatched. This CDR3 is built from 13 residues. CDR1 and CDR2 (germline): MDHEN, SYDVKM. CDR3 in DNA: TGTGCCAGCAGTGGACAGGGCCCCAGGGCCCAGTACTTC. Residues: CASSGQGPRAQYF.

The chain has TRBV21-1 and TRBJ1-5; the DNA was not compared with TRBD1, the D call given in the table. TRBV21-1 is a pseudogene. The CDR3 is 17 amino acids. The CDR3 nucleotides are TGTGCCAGCAGCAAAGCGATAGAACAGTATAGCAATCAGCCCCAGCATTTT. Protein product: CASSKAIEQYSNQPQHF.

This chain connects TRBV5-1 to TRBJ2-1; TRBD2 matches at 11 bases. The ends lost 0 bases at V and 10 bases at J; junction bases unmatched: 6. CDR1 is SGHRS and CDR2 is YFSETQ in the germline V gene. The CDR3 extends over 15 amino acids. CDR3 sequence (DNA): TGCGCCAGCAGCTTGGTAGTAGCGGGAGGGGTGGAGCAGTTCTTC. It specifies CASSLVVAGGVEQFF.

This rearrangement joins TRBV7-2 to TRBJ2-5; D could derive from TRBD1 or TRBD2 (5 bases each). Germline V CDR1 and CDR2: SGHTA, FQGNSA. The germline V and J ends were trimmed by 5 bases and 4 bases, with 14 bases remaining between them. This CDR3 is built from 14 residues. The CDR3 reads CASSPGTPGETQYF. The CDR3, as DNA: TGTGCCAGCAGCCCAGGGACCCCCGGAGAGACCCAGTACTTC.

The chain carries TRBV11-2 and TRBJ1-2; no reliable D call. CDR1 is SGHAT, CDR2 FQNNGV, per germline. With 1 base removed from V and 2 bases from J, the gap between germline ends came to 8 bases. The CDR3 has 14 residues. This CDR3 is CASSLVVHNYGYTF. For the CDR3, the DNA is TGTGCCAGCAGCTTAGTAGTACACAACTATGGCTACACCTTC.

The chain is built from TRBV7-3 and TRBJ2-1, with 8 nucleotides matching TRBD2. Trimming took 2 bases from V and 3 from J; bases not matched to a gene: 3. CDR3 length: 15 residues. From germline, CDR1 is SGHTA and CDR2 FQGTGA. The CDR3 bases are TGTGCCAGCAGCTTATTAGCGGGGAACTACAATGAGCAGTTCTTC. Its protein is CASSLLAGNYNEQFF.

The chain combines TRBV6-1 with TRBJ1-2; D gene ambiguous. The ends were cut back, 0 bases at V and 4 bases at J, with 9 bases in the middle. This CDR3 is built from 14 residues. The germline CDR1 and CDR2 sequences are MNHNS and SASEGT. The CDR3, as DNA: TGTGCCAGCAGTGAAGCCTTGGAGGTCTATGGCTACACCTTC. It is translated as CASSEALEVYGYTF.